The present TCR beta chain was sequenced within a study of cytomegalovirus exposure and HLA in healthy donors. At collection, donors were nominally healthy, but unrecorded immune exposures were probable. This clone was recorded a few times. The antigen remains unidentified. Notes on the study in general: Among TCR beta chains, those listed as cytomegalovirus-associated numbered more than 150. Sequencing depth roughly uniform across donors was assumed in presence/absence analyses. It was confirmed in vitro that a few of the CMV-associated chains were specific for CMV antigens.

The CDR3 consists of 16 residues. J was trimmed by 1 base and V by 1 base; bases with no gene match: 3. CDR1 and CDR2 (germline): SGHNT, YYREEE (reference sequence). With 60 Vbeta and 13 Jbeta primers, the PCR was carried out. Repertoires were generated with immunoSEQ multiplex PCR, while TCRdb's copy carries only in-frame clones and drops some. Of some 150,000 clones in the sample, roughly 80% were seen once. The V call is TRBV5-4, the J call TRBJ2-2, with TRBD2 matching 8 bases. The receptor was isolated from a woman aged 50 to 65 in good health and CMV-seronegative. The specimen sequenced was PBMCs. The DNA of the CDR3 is TGTGCCAGCAGCTTGTCGGGACTAGGGAACACCGGGGAGCTGTTTTTT. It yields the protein CASSLSGLGNTGELFF.